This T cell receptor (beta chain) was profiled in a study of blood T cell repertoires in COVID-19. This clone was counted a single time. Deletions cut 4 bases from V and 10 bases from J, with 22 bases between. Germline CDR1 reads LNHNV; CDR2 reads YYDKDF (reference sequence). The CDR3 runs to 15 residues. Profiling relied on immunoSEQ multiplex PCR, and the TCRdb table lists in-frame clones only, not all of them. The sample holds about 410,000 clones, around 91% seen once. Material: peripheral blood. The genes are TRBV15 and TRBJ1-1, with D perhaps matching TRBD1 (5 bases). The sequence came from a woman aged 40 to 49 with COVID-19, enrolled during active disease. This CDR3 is CATSTGRKPEAGAFF. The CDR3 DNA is TGTGCCACCAGCACGGGACGAAAGCCTGAAGCGGGAGCTTTCTTT.